Below, 31 T cell receptor beta chains from the same sample are listed, as sequenced in a study of cytomegalovirus exposure and HLA in healthy donors. Primers included in the PCR were 60 Vbeta and 13 Jbeta primers. Generated by immunoSEQ multiplex PCR, the TCRdb table keeps only in-frame clones and is missing some. The sample lists about 210,000 clones, 82% seen once, with approximately 5.7% in the top ten. Sample: PBMCs. These receptors originate from a man aged 35 to 55 in good health and CMV-seropositive.

The V and J genes are TRBV25-1 and TRBJ2-6, with a tentative D call TRBD2 (7 bases). The CDR3 is 17 residues long. Trimming left V 5 bases short and J 4 bases short, with 18 bases between. Germline V CDR1 and CDR2: MGHDK, SYGVNS. This CDR3 reads CASSLTGGFLGANVLTF. CDR3 DNA: TGTGCCAGCAGTCTCACGGGGGGCTTTTTGGGGGCCAACGTCCTGACTTTC.

This sequence joins TRBV5-5 and TRBJ1-2; tentative D call: TRBD1 (5 bases). The germline V and J ends were trimmed by 4 bases and 8 bases, with 27 bases remaining between them. In germline, CDR1 is SGHKS, CDR2 YYEKEE (reference sequence). The CDR3 contains 17 residues. The CDR3 protein is CASSPDHTDSGAGGYTF. The DNA of the CDR3 is TGTGCCAGCAGCCCCGATCACACCGACAGCGGGGCAGGGGGCTACACCTTC. Filled out from reference TRBV5-5 and TRBJ1-2, the complete variable domain reads DAGVTQSPTHLIKTRGQQVTLRCSPISGHKSVSWYQQVLGQGPQFIFQYYEKEERGRGNFPDRFSARQFPNYSSELNVNALLLGDSALYLCASSPDHTDSGAGGYTFGSGTRLTVV.

This chain connects TRBV13 to TRBJ1-1, with 7 positions matching TRBD1. Germline CDR1 PRHDT, CDR2 FYEKMQ (reference sequence). V gave up 7 bases and J gave up 0 bases; unmatched junction bases: 5. The CDR3 extends over 14 amino acids. In DNA, the CDR3 is TGTGCCAGCAATACCGGGACAGTGAACACTGAAGCTTTCTTT. It encodes CASNTGTVNTEAFF.

The CDR3 bases are TGCGCCAGCAGTGAAGGAGCGGGAGGGAAGAATGAGCAGTTCTTC. Protein sequence: CASSEGAGGKNEQFF. This chain joins TRBV10-1 and TRBJ2-1, with 10 bases fitting TRBD2. The CDR3 runs to 15 residues. J gave up 7 bases and V 3 bases, and 6 bases lay outside the gene matches. Germline V gives CDR1 WNHNN, CDR2 SYGVQD (reference sequence).

J is TRBJ1-1 and V is TRBV2; D is unclear. The ends were cut back, 5 bases at V and 1 base at J, with 17 bases in the middle. The CDR3 is made up of 16 amino acids. Per germline, CDR1 SNHLY and CDR2 FYNNEI. This CDR3 is CASSFIRLRQNTEAFF. CDR3 nucleotides: TGTGCCAGCAGTTTTATACGCTTGCGACAGAACACTGAAGCTTTCTTT.

This chain joins TRBV11-1 and TRBJ2-1; 10 bases fit TRBD2. CDR1 is SGHAT and CDR2 is FQDESV in the germline V gene (reference sequence). The CDR3 covers 15 residues. V lost 1 base to trimming and J lost 6 bases; unmatched junction nucleotides: 3. In nucleotides, the CDR3 is TGTGCCAGCAGCTTAGAGGGGACTAGCGTCAATGAGCAGTTCTTC. Its protein is CASSLEGTSVNEQFF.

This rearrangement joins TRBV25-1 to TRBJ1-1; D is perhaps TRBD1 (6 bases). CDR1 and CDR2 from the germline V gene are MGHDK and SYGVNS. Deletions cut 1 base from V and 7 bases from J, with 10 bases between. The CDR3 is made up of 13 amino acids. The CDR3 spells CASSEWDTNEAFF. The CDR3 DNA reads as TGTGCCAGCAGTGAATGGGACACTAATGAAGCTTTCTTT.

The chain couples TRBV2 to TRBJ1-2; D unresolved. Trimming left V 7 bases short and J 4 bases short, with 7 bases between. The CDR3 covers 11 residues. Looked up from germline, CDR1 is SNHLY and CDR2 is FYNNEI. The CDR3 region has the DNA TGTGCCAGCACGCGGAGCTATGGCTACACCTTC. This codes for CASTRSYGYTF.

This chain uses TRBV20-1 with TRBJ2-1, with D possibly matching TRBD2 (5 bases). Trimming cost V 6 bases and J 9 bases, with 12 bases left between them. CDR3 length: 11 residues. Germline CDR1 and CDR2: DFQATT and SNEGSKA (reference sequence). The CDR3 loop reads CSAKLGSEQFF. The CDR3, as DNA: TGCAGTGCCAAACTAGGCAGTGAGCAGTTCTTC.

This sequence joins TRBV18 and TRBJ1-1; D remains ambiguous. CDR3 size: 15 residues. Germline CDR1 KGHSH, CDR2 LQKENI. The V gene lost 6 bases and the J gene lost 1 base, with 15 bases spanning the gap. The CDR3 here is CASSPPGLQNTEAFF. CDR3 nucleotides: TGTGCCAGCTCCCCGCCTGGACTACAGAACACTGAAGCTTTCTTT. Together with reference TRBV18 and TRBJ1-1, the CDR3 gives the full variable domain: NAGVMQNPRHLVRRRGQEARLRCSPMKGHSHVYWYRQLPEEGLKFMVYLQKENIIDESGMPKERFSAEFPKEGPSILRIQQVVRGDSAAYFCASSPPGLQNTEAFFGQGTRLTVV.

This clone occurred a few times. The V and J genes are TRBV5-1 and TRBJ2-3; 9 nucleotides align to TRBD2. V lost 0 bases and J lost 6; bases outside the gene matches: 8. This CDR3 contains 16 residues. Germline CDR1 and CDR2: SGHRS and YFSETQ. CDR3 in amino acids: CASSLEATSGLDTQYF. The CDR3 bases are TGCGCCAGCAGCTTGGAGGCGACTAGCGGCCTGGATACGCAGTATTTT.

This chain uses TRBV5-6 with TRBJ1-4, with D possibly matching TRBD1 (5 bases). V was shortened by 4 bases and J by 4 bases, with 11 bases between the two germline ends. This CDR3 is 14 amino acids long. Germline V gives CDR1 SGHDT, CDR2 YYEEEE. The CDR3 is CASSRTRFNEKLFF. The CDR3 coding sequence is TGTGCCAGCAGCCGGACAAGGTTTAATGAAAAACTGTTTTTT.

The rearrangement joins TRBV19 to TRBJ2-7; the match to TRBD1 covers 7 bases. J gave up 4 bases and V 5 bases, and 5 bases lay outside the gene matches. Germline V lookup: CDR1 LNHDA, CDR2 SQIVND (reference sequence). There are 13 residues in the CDR3. The CDR3 spells CASSAGTEYEQYF. The DNA of the CDR3 is TGTGCCAGTAGTGCAGGGACAGAATACGAGCAGTACTTC.

The V call is TRBV6-5, the J call TRBJ1-2; 10 nucleotides agree with TRBD1. V was pared by 6 bases and J by 6 bases, with 4 bases of the junction left unmatched. Germline V CDR1 and CDR2: MNHEY, SVGAGI. The CDR3 length is 13 residues. This chain's CDR3 is CASRGDRGDGYTF. The CDR3 coding sequence is TGTGCCAGCAGAGGGGACAGGGGCGATGGCTACACCTTC.

The chain combines TRBV5-1 with TRBJ2-3; D is perhaps TRBD2 (5 bases). Trimming removed 4 bases at V and 2 bases at J, with 17 bases between. This CDR3 contains 16 residues. Germline CDR1 and CDR2: SGHRS and YFSETQ. CDR3: CASSPEGGLLTDTQYF. The CDR3 region has the DNA TGCGCCAGCAGCCCGGAAGGAGGACTCCTCACAGATACGCAGTATTTT.

The rearrangement joins TRBV11-2 to TRBJ2-5, with TRBD1 matching over 12 bases. Unmatched junction bases numbered 5, after V lost 1 base and J lost 5 bases. Germline V gene data show CDR1 as SGHAT and CDR2 as FQNNGV. The CDR3 runs to 16 residues. The CDR3: CASSLVGTGGPETQYF. Written as DNA, the CDR3 is TGTGCCAGCAGCTTAGTCGGGACAGGGGGCCCGGAGACCCAGTACTTC. Full variable domain (remainder filled in from reference TRBV11-2 and TRBJ2-5): EAGVAQSPRYKIIEKRQSVAFWCNPISGHATLYWYQQILGQGPKLLIQFQNNGVVDDSQLPKDRFSAERLKGVDSTLKIQPAKLEDSAVYLCASSLVGTGGPETQYFGPGTRLLVL.

This chain connects TRBV14 to TRBJ2-2; 13 positions agree with TRBD2. CDR1 and CDR2 from the germline V gene are SGHDN and FVKESK. The trim removed 4 bases at V and 3 bases at J, leaving 5 bases unmatched. This CDR3 has 17 amino acids. Here the CDR3 reads CASSPGLAGAHTGELFF. Here the CDR3 DNA reads TGTGCCAGCAGCCCCGGACTAGCGGGAGCGCACACCGGGGAGCTGTTTTTT.

CDR3 in DNA: TGTGCCAGCATGGAAGGCGGCTATGGCTACACCTTC. Protein product: CASMEGGYGYTF. The genes are TRBV7-9 and TRBJ1-2; D is ambiguous. This CDR3 spans 12 amino acids. Germline loops: CDR1 SEHNR, CDR2 FQNEAQ (reference sequence). V was clipped by 7 bases and J by 4 bases, with 10 bases between them. Combining the CDR3 with reference TRBV7-9 and TRBJ1-2 gives the whole variable domain DTGVSQNPRHKITKRGQNVTFRCDPISEHNRLYWYRQTLGQGPEFLTYFQNEAQLEKSRLLSDRFSAERPKGSFSTLEIQRTEQGDSAMYLCASMEGGYGYTFGSGTRLTVV.

J is TRBJ1-2 and V is TRBV6-5; 9 bases match TRBD1. Germline V gene lookup returns CDR1 MNHEY and CDR2 SVGAGI. V dropped 4 bases and J dropped 8; count of bases not matched to a gene: 11. This CDR3 comprises 15 residues. CDR3 sequence: CASSSSGTGYRGYTF. CDR3 DNA: TGTGCCAGCAGTTCCTCCGGGACAGGGTATCGCGGCTACACCTTC.

V and J are TRBV13 and TRBJ2-7, with a possible D match to TRBD2 (6 bases). Trimming shortened V by 5 bases and J by 7 bases, and 18 bases separated the two germline ends. From germline, CDR1 is PRHDT and CDR2 FYEKMQ (reference sequence). The CDR3 length is 14 residues. The CDR3 nucleotides are TGTGCCAGCAGCGCGTATACTAGCCCGGGGGAGCAGTACGTC. Translation gives CASSAYTSPGEQYV.

As concerns this clone: One junction end does not reproduce the germline sequence, and a read error may be involved. The chain couples TRBV25-1 to TRBJ1-1; the D is unclear. From germline, CDR1 is MGHDK and CDR2 SYGVNS. This CDR3 comprises 15 residues. The CDR3 loop reads CASSARTGGNAEAFF. The CDR3 bases are TGTGCCAGCAGTGCCCGAACGGGAGGGAACGCTGAAGCTTTCTTT.

This clone was seen only once. The rearrangement joins TRBV6-1 to TRBJ1-5, with D hard to call. This CDR3 has 18 amino acids. Germline V lookup: CDR1 MNHNS, CDR2 SASEGT. V was shortened by 0 bases and J by 1 base, with 16 bases between the two germline ends. The CDR3 sequence: CASSEALAQLRSNQPQHF. Written as DNA, the CDR3 is TGTGCCAGCAGTGAAGCGCTAGCACAGCTTAGGAGCAATCAGCCCCAGCATTTT.

This chain uses TRBV10-3 with TRBJ2-4, with a possible D match to TRBD2 (5 bases). Germline V CDR1 and CDR2: ENHRY, SYGVKD. CDR3 length equals 13 residues. Between the trimmed V and J ends, which lost 4 bases and 8 bases, there was a span of 12 bases. In DNA, the CDR3 is TGTGCCATCAGTGTCCGGGATGTGGACATTCAGTACTTC. Translated: CAISVRDVDIQYF.

This clone appeared a few times. The chain employs TRBV4-1 and TRBJ2-1; D remains unclear. The CDR3 covers 13 residues. The germline V gene encodes CDR1 MGHRA and CDR2 YSYEKL. V lost 2 bases, J lost 8 bases, and 10 bases lay in between. CDR3: CASSQIYGDEQFF. In nucleotides, the CDR3 is TGCGCCAGCAGCCAAATCTACGGTGATGAGCAGTTCTTC.

The chain combines TRBV27 with TRBJ2-1; tentatively, D is TRBD1 (5 bases). Germline loops: CDR1 MNHEY, CDR2 SMNVEV (reference sequence). Trimming took 8 bases from V and 3 from J, leaving 11 bases between them. CDR3 length: 13 residues. CDR3 in amino acids: CASSDTGYNEQFF. The CDR3 DNA sequence: TGTGCCAGCTCGGACACGGGCTACAATGAGCAGTTCTTC.

About this clone: At the DNA level, this CDR3 is encoded by other sequences in the same sample as well. The chain employs TRBV7-3 and TRBJ1-1; D ambiguous. Per germline, CDR1 SGHTA and CDR2 FQGTGA. The CDR3 covers 13 residues. Trimming took off 1 base at V and 1 base at J, with 4 bases between the two ends. CDR3 loop: CASSLSRNTEAFF. Written as DNA, the CDR3 is TGTGCCAGCAGCTTAAGTAGGAACACTGAAGCTTTCTTT.

CDR3 coding DNA: TGCGCCAGCAGCTTGATCGGGATGGTGGACACCGGGGAGCTGTTTTTT. Translating gives CASSLIGMVDTGELFF. The V and J genes are TRBV5-1 and TRBJ2-2, with D tentatively TRBD2 (5 bases). With 1 base removed from V and 3 bases from J, the gap between germline ends came to 13 bases. Germline CDR1 is SGHRS and CDR2 is YFSETQ. This CDR3 contains 16 residues.

This chain connects TRBV7-7 to TRBJ2-1; TRBD2 matches 10 bases. CDR3 length equals 15 residues. J lost 5 bases, V lost 2 bases, and 3 bases had no gene match. CDR1 and CDR2 (germline): SSHAT, FNYEAQ (reference sequence). CDR3 loop: CASSLTLAGNNEQFF. CDR3 in DNA: TGTGCCAGCAGCTTAACACTAGCGGGGAACAATGAGCAGTTCTTC.

V is TRBV11-2 and J is TRBJ1-2; 9 bases map to TRBD1. CDR1 is SGHAT, CDR2 FQNNGV, per germline. With 0 bases clipped from V and 6 bases from J, the junction kept 5 bases outside the gene matches. This CDR3 has 15 amino acids. The DNA for the CDR3 is TGTGCCAGCAGCTTAGAGGGACAGGGCGGCGATGGCTACACCTTC. Translated: CASSLEGQGGDGYTF.

V and J are TRBV5-1 and TRBJ2-3; TRBD2 aligns across 10 bases. The CDR3 spans 18 residues. Germline V CDR1 and CDR2: SGHRS, YFSETQ. The V gene end was trimmed by 1 base and the J gene end by 1 base; junction bases not matched to a gene: 9. CDR3: CASSLSRPGTSGTDTQYF. The CDR3 DNA reads TGCGCCAGCAGCTTGTCGCGACCTGGGACTAGCGGCACAGATACGCAGTATTTT. The full variable domain, in which reference TRBV5-1 and TRBJ2-3 provide the parts outside the CDR3, is KAGVTQTPRYLIKTRGQQVTLSCSPISGHRSVSWYQQTPGQGLQFLFEYFSETQRNKGNFPGRFSGRQFSNSRSEMNVSTLELGDSALYLCASSLSRPGTSGTDTQYFGPGTRLTVL.

This clone was seen only a few times. This chain connects TRBV15 to TRBJ2-1, with TRBD2 matching over 13 bases. J lost 9 bases, V lost 2 bases, and 4 bases had no gene match. Germline CDR1 reads LNHNV; CDR2 reads YYDKDF (reference sequence). The CDR3 extends over 15 amino acids. The CDR3, as DNA: TGTGCCACCAGCAGACCGGGACTAGCGGGAAGTGAGCAGTTCTTC. This translates into CATSRPGLAGSEQFF.